The 19 T cell receptor beta chains in this list originate from one sample, sequenced in a study of blood T cell repertoires in COVID-19. This table comes from immunoSEQ multiplex PCR, and its TCRdb copy is limited to in-frame clones, with some not included. The repertoire includes about 200,000 clones, about 82% of them detected once, and roughly 5.9% sits in the top ten. The sequencing input was PBMCs or T cells enriched from blood (not recorded which). The receptors were gathered from a man aged 40-49 years with acute COVID-19.

The chain carries TRBV6-5 and TRBJ1-5; 8 bases match TRBD1. Germline CDR1 MNHEY, CDR2 SVGAGI. This CDR3 region has 15 residues. V trimming: 10 bases; J trimming: 5 bases; junction bases outside the gene matches: 13. The CDR3 loop reads CATADRRGLHQPQHF. For the CDR3, the DNA is TGTGCCACCGCCGATCGCAGGGGGCTTCATCAGCCCCAGCATTTT.

In its sample, this clone was seen a few times. This chain connects TRBV5-5 to TRBJ2-3; no clear D. Trimming took 4 bases from V and 5 from J, leaving 23 bases between them. Germline V gene lookup returns CDR1 SGHKS and CDR2 YYEKEE (reference sequence). The CDR3 loop spans 17 amino acids. The CDR3 here is CASSTQPLGAARDTQYF. CDR3 bases: TGTGCCAGCAGCACGCAACCCCTAGGAGCAGCTAGAGATACGCAGTATTTT.

For this clone: The junction shows a germline mismatch at one end, possibly a read error. The chain links TRBV24-1 to TRBJ2-1; D possibly corresponds to TRBD1 (5 bases). Germline values: CDR1 KGHDR, CDR2 SFDVKD. The CDR3 loop spans 13 amino acids. Here the CDR3 DNA reads TGTGCCACCAGTCAGGGCATTTACAGTGAGCAGTTCTTC. As protein: CATSQGIYSEQFF.

The chain is built from TRBV11-3 and TRBJ2-2, with TRBD1 matching over 9 bases. Germline-derived CDR1 and CDR2 are SGHNT and YENEEA. The V and J ends lost 5 bases and 6 bases, in that order; junction bases with no gene match: 13. This CDR3 region has 17 residues. The CDR3 is CASSEGQGRRPPGELFF. CDR3 coding DNA: TGTGCCAGCAGCGAAGGACAGGGGCGGAGGCCCCCCGGGGAGCTGTTTTTT.

The table lists this clone with a few counts. This rearrangement joins TRBV5-1 to TRBJ2-7; 9 bases fit TRBD1. The CDR3 sequence is 13 residues long. CDR1 is SGHRS, CDR2 YFSETQ, per germline. Trimming removed 3 bases from V and 10 bases from J; junction bases left unmatched: 8. Written as DNA, the CDR3 is TGCGCCAGCAGCTCTCGCACAGGGGGCCCTCAGTACTTC. Encoded protein: CASSSRTGGPQYF.

In the case of this clone: The junction does not match germline at one end; this may be a read error. This chain joins TRBV7-9 and TRBJ1-1; D is unresolved. CDR3 length: 13 residues. Germline lookup yields CDR1 SEHNR and CDR2 FQNEAQ (reference sequence). CDR3 in DNA: TGTGCCGGCAGCGGAGAGGTGAACACTGAAGCTTTCTTT. It codes for CAGSGEVNTEAFF.

The gene calls are TRBV28 and TRBJ2-7; a weak D match, TRBD2 (7 bases). The CDR3 runs 16 residues. The V gene's germline CDR1 is MDHEN and CDR2 SYDVKM. Trimming removed 10 bases from V and 2 bases from J, with 24 bases in between. The CDR3 bases are TGTGCCACCCCCGGAGTGCCCCGAGGGGGGGCCTACGAGCAGTACTTC. Translation gives CATPGVPRGGAYEQYF. Supplemented by reference TRBV28 and TRBJ2-7, the full variable domain reads DVKVTQSSRYLVKRTGEKVFLECVQDMDHENMFWYRQDPGLGLRLIYFSYDVKMKEKGDIPEGYSVSREKKERFSLILESASTNQTSMYLCATPGVPRGGAYEQYFGPGTRLTVT.

V usage is TRBV5-5 and J usage is TRBJ2-7; a possible D gene is TRBD1 (6 bases). From germline, CDR1 is SGHKS and CDR2 YYEKEE (reference sequence). This CDR3 region has 15 residues. Trimming removed 4 bases from V and 11 bases from J, with 25 bases in between. The CDR3 DNA reads TGTGCCAGCAGCCCCCCCCTCCGGGACACCAAAGGGGAGTACTTC. Amino acids: CASSPPLRDTKGEYF. Drawing the rest from reference TRBV5-5 and TRBJ2-7, the complete variable domain is DAGVTQSPTHLIKTRGQQVTLRCSPISGHKSVSWYQQVLGQGPQFIFQYYEKEERGRGNFPDRFSARQFPNYSSELNVNALLLGDSALYLCASSPPLRDTKGEYFGPGTRLTVT.

V gene TRBV5-4 combines with J gene TRBJ2-1; D is perhaps TRBD1 (6 bases). Per the germline V gene, CDR1 is SGHNT and CDR2 is YYREEE (reference sequence). The CDR3 is 17 residues long. Trimming removed 4 bases from V and 8 bases from J, with 25 bases in between. CDR3 sequence reads: CASSAGLGATGLDEQFF. The CDR3 coding sequence is TGTGCCAGCAGCGCCGGACTGGGGGCGACGGGTTTGGATGAGCAGTTCTTC. The full variable domain, rest sourced from reference TRBV5-4 and TRBJ2-1, is ETGVTQSPTHLIKTRGQQVTLRCSSQSGHNTVSWYQQALGQGPQFIFQYYREEENGRGNFPPRFSGLQFPNYSSELNVNALELDDSALYLCASSAGLGATGLDEQFFGPGTRLTVL.

In its sample, this clone was seen once. The rearrangement joins TRBV28 to TRBJ1-1; D perhaps matches TRBD1 (5 bases). CDR3 length: 18 amino acids. Trimming left V 6 bases short and J 8 bases short, with 31 bases between. Germline CDR1 MDHEN, CDR2 SYDVKM. CDR3 DNA: TGTGCCAGCAGAACCAGGACACTCAATTGGGTGGGTCGATCCGAAGCTTTCTTT. Protein product: CASRTRTLNWVGRSEAFF.

The J gene is TRBJ2-1, the V gene TRBV7-2; D is unresolved. The CDR3 has 15 residues. V was shortened by 3 bases and J by 0 bases, with 9 bases between the two germline ends. CDR1 SGHTA and CDR2 FQGNSA come from the germline V gene. The CDR3 spells CASSFSKSSYNEQFF. The CDR3 DNA reads as TGTGCCAGCAGCTTTTCCAAGAGCTCCTACAATGAGCAGTTCTTC.

This chain uses TRBV6-4 with TRBJ2-3; D is perhaps TRBD2 (5 bases). Germline CDR1 MRHNA, CDR2 SNTAGT. Trimming stripped 8 bases from V and 0 bases from J, with 12 bases between. CDR3 size: 14 residues. CDR3 in DNA: TGTGCCAGCGGCCCCGGACTCAGCACAGATACGCAGTATTTT. Protein sequence: CASGPGLSTDTQYF.

The chain uses TRBV9 and TRBJ2-3, with TRBD2 as a possible D gene (5 bases). Trimming removed 2 bases from V and 0 bases from J, with 10 bases in between. Germline-derived CDR1 and CDR2 are SGDLS and YYNGEE. The CDR3 contains 15 residues. CDR3 protein: CASSVEGTSTDTQYF. CDR3 sequence (DNA): TGTGCCAGCAGCGTCGAGGGAACTAGCACAGATACGCAGTATTTT.

The chain carries TRBV2 and TRBJ2-7; 7 nucleotides line up with TRBD2. CDR1 SNHLY and CDR2 FYNNEI come from the germline V gene. The CDR3 is 13 residues long. J was trimmed by 6 bases and V by 2 bases; bases with no gene match: 4. This CDR3 reads CASSELASGEQYF. CDR3 coding DNA: TGTGCCAGCAGTGAATTGGCTAGCGGCGAGCAGTACTTC.

The V gene is TRBV28, the J gene TRBJ1-5; D is ambiguous. CDR3 length: 12 residues. Trimming removed 3 bases from V and 5 bases from J, with 5 bases in between. From germline, CDR1 is MDHEN and CDR2 SYDVKM. CDR3 sequence: CASSLEYQPQHF. The DNA for the CDR3 is TGTGCCAGCAGTTTGGAGTATCAGCCCCAGCATTTT.

The chain employs TRBV28 and TRBJ1-3, with 7 bases aligning to TRBD1. V lost 8 bases, J lost 4 bases, and 8 bases stayed unmatched. CDR1 MDHEN and CDR2 SYDVKM come from the germline V gene. This CDR3 is built from 14 residues. In nucleotides, the CDR3 is TGTGCCAGCGGGGGCGGGACAGCAGGAAACACCATATATTTT. This encodes CASGGGTAGNTIYF.

This rearrangement joins TRBV5-1 to TRBJ2-7; D is perhaps TRBD2 (6 bases). The CDR3 has 15 amino acids. Germline V gene lookup returns CDR1 SGHRS and CDR2 YFSETQ. The V gene lost 4 bases and the J gene lost 2 bases, with 16 bases spanning the gap. For the CDR3, the DNA is TGCGCCAGCAGCCCCGTGGGTAGCGGAACCTACGAGCAGTACTTC. Encoded protein: CASSPVGSGTYEQYF.

The V call is TRBV7-2, the J call TRBJ1-2, with 10 positions matching TRBD1. Trimming cost V 2 bases and J 8 bases; bases outside gene matches: 14. Germline values: CDR1 SGHTA, CDR2 FQGNSA. The CDR3 contains 17 residues. The CDR3 loop is CASSLMGQGTLLGGYTF. For the CDR3, the DNA is TGTGCCAGCAGCTTAATGGGACAGGGGACTCTTCTAGGAGGCTACACCTTC.

The V call is TRBV12-3 or TRBV12-4, the J call TRBJ1-2, with 7 bases lining up with TRBD1. The CDR3 has 13 residues. The ends lost 8 bases at V and 6 bases at J; junction bases unmatched: 9. The chain's CDR3 is CASRLTGTNGYTF. CDR3 nucleotides: TGTGCCAGCCGATTGACAGGGACAAATGGCTACACCTTC.